This T cell receptor beta chain was sequenced during a study of blood T cell repertoires in COVID-19. As processed by the authors: Amplification with reference gene primers provided the estimates of nucleated cell counts. TCRdb's table, derived via immunoSEQ multiplex PCR, lists solely in-frame clones and lacks some. The V and J calls and clone size were taken over from that table, and D and trimming were inferred from the DNA. In the table there are 150,000 or so clones, around 87% of which are singletons. The CDR3 sequence is 16 residues long. Germline CDR1 and CDR2: MNHEY and SMNVEV (reference sequence). Trimming stripped 6 bases from V and 6 bases from J, with 18 bases between.

The TCR was taken from a man of 80 years or more with acute or convalescent COVID-19. The specimen sequenced was peripheral blood. The genes are TRBV27 and TRBJ1-6; D may be TRBD1 (6 bases). The CDR3 loop reads CASSLQGPLVNSPLHF. CDR3 sequence (DNA): TGTGCCAGCAGCCTACAGGGCCCCTTAGTTAATTCACCCCTCCACTTT.